Here is one TCR beta chain with its context. The antigen remains unidentified. Trimming cost V 1 base and J 5 bases, with 8 bases left between them. CDR1 and CDR2 from the germline V gene are SEHNR and FQNEAQ (reference sequence). The CDR3 is 13 residues long. The repertoire was sequenced with immunoSEQ multiplex PCR; TCRdb's copy has only in-frame clones and lacks some. Among around 110,000 clones, around 94% were seen once, and the ten largest hold over 1.5%. The source of the sample is a study of T cell responses to AZD1222 COVID-19 vaccine. Study observations and caveats: Nearly half of unique spike-specific TCRs reportedly avoided B.1.351 and B.1.1.7 mutated regions. Increases in Spike-specific TCR breadth and depth were seen after two AZD1222 doses.

The specimen comprised peripheral blood, sampled on day 0 of AZD1222 vaccination. This receptor was identified in an adult in good health. This chain joins TRBV7-9 and TRBJ2-5; no firm D call. The CDR3 region is CASSLVHLETQYF. The CDR3, as DNA: TGTGCCAGCAGCTTAGTCCATTTGGAGACCCAGTACTTC.